This paragraph covers one T cell receptor (beta chain) sequence. Its matching antigen is unknown. Libraries for TCRalpha and TCRbeta carried sample barcodes and unique molecular identifiers via 5'RACE. TCRdb independently ran MiXCR on the 5' RACE reads; one entry per CDR3 protein. There are around 340,000 distinct CDR3 sequences in the sample; about 21% occur only once, and roughly an eighth lies in the top ten. The sample comes from a study of T-cell memory formation after mild COVID-19. Notes on the study in general: Prior to infection, memory already included some responding clones, suggesting cross-reactive memory joined. CD4+ contracting clones lay mainly in CM and EM, CD8+ ones in EMRA.

Germline CDR1 reads SGDLS; CDR2 reads YYNGEE. Trimming shortened V by 0 bases and J by 0 bases, and 4 bases separated the two germline ends. The CDR3 runs 14 residues. J is TRBJ1-3 and V is TRBV9; D is ambiguous. The receptor was isolated from an adult woman who had mild COVID-19 (a few samples of this study predate the infection). Cell type and time point are not known. Specimen: PBMCs or a T cell subset sorted from them (not recorded which). The CDR3 DNA reads TGTGCCAGCAGCGTAGAGGACTCTGGAAACACCATATATTTT. This sequence encodes CASSVEDSGNTIYF.